Detailed here is one T cell receptor beta chain. Its cognate antigen is unknown. The data stem from a study of cytomegalovirus exposure and HLA in healthy donors. Study-wide points: Segments of the TCR beta V type were, in most cases, productive about 90% or about 30% of the time in an earlier analysis.

CDR1 and CDR2 from the germline V gene are LNHDA and SQIVND (reference sequence). This CDR3 is built from 15 residues. V lost 3 bases and J 0 bases, leaving 9 bases between the germline ends. 60 Vbeta and 13 Jbeta primers were used in PCR. Profiling relied on immunoSEQ multiplex PCR, and the TCRdb table lists in-frame clones only, not all of them. Seen here are approximately 100,000 clones, 70% to 80% observed once, and the top ten hold about 2%. The sequenced sample consisted of PBMCs. The sequence came from a human donor in good health. V is TRBV19 and J is TRBJ1-5; no clear D gene. CDR3 sequence (DNA): TGTGCCAGTAGTATTGGAGGCGGTAGCAATCAGCCCCAGCATTTT. This codes for CASSIGGGSNQPQHF. Full variable domain (remainder filled in from reference TRBV19 and TRBJ1-5): DGGITQSPKYLFRKEGQNVTLSCEQNLNHDAMYWYRQDPGQGLRLIYYSQIVNDFQKGDIAEGYSVSREKKESFPLTVTSAQKNPTAFYLCASSIGGGSNQPQHFGDGTRLSIL.